The clone carrying this T cell receptor (beta chain) is medium-sized (0.01 to 0.1%). This entry belongs to a study of human T cells and chemical hapten exposure. TCRdb re-called the RACE reads with MiXCR, one entry per CDR3 protein. This table holds 80,000 to 100,000 distinct CDR3 sequences, around 9.5% found once. Germline values: CDR1 SGDLS, CDR2 YYNGEE. The CDR3 is 17 residues long. With V trimmed by 0 bases and J by 2 bases, 5 bases remained unmatched. Time point reported: pre-sensitization, week 0. Treatment in this sample: therapeutic diphenylcyclopropenone sensitization with weekly scalp DPC. This TCR was recovered from a middle-aged woman with alopecia areata. Some clones in this sample may be carry-over from other donors' samples. This chain connects TRBV9 to TRBJ1-4, with 9 positions matching TRBD1. The sequencing used whole blood, collected in connection with sensitization to the hapten diphenylcyclopropenone (DPC). CDR3 in DNA: TGTGCCAGCAGCGTAGAGATCGGGACAGGGACTAATGAAAAACTGTTTTTT. This translates into CASSVEIGTGTNEKLFF.